This T cell receptor beta chain was observed in a study of CD8+ T cells in alopecia areata. Findings and limits, study-wide: Alphabeta T cells residing in normal skin are also sequenced in scalp samples. Compared with normal scalp, lesional scalp had higher clonality and more expanded CD8+ clones.

cDNA prepared by RNA extraction and subsequent reverse transcription served as the template for sequencing. Libraries were prepared by immunoSEQ multiplex PCR; TCRdb keeps only in-frame clonotypes and omits some of them. The profile shows 65,000 to 90,000 clones, 45% to 60% of them singletons. Patients with alopecia areata provided lesional scalp punch biopsies as well as peripheral blood. Sorting separated CD4+ and CD8+ T cells out of PBMCs. Only a few counts were recorded for this clone. Its antigen is undetermined. The specimen sequenced was NKG2D-high CD8+ T cells sorted from blood. The source is a human donor with alopecia areata.

The CDR3 spells CASSLAPSPRNEQFF. CDR3 DNA: TGTGCCAGCAGCTTAGCACCCAGCCCTAGAAATGAGCAGTTCTTC. The chain links TRBV7-9 to TRBJ2-1; D not certain. This CDR3 region has 15 residues. Germline values: CDR1 SEHNR, CDR2 FQNEAQ (reference sequence). V was trimmed by 0 bases and J by 7 bases, leaving 13 bases between them.